The 27 T cell receptor beta chains given below trace back to one sample, sequenced in a study of T cell changes during pregnancy in multiple sclerosis. Libraries were prepared by immunoSEQ multiplex PCR; TCRdb keeps only in-frame clonotypes and omits some of them. The sample contains tens of thousands of clones, about 89% of which appear only once. Specimen: CD4+ T cells from peripheral blood mononuclear cells, collected in the first trimester of pregnancy. The receptors originated from a female donor with multiple sclerosis, enrolled in a pregnancy study.

At least ten counts were recorded for this clone. The V gene is TRBV5-1, the J gene TRBJ1-3; D gene uncertain. The V gene's germline CDR1 is SGHRS and CDR2 YFSETQ. The CDR3 runs to 14 residues. With 0 bases removed from V and 1 base from J, the gap between germline ends came to 5 bases. This chain's CDR3 is CASSLDQSGNTIYF. CDR3 bases: TGCGCCAGCAGCTTGGACCAGTCTGGAAACACCATATATTTT.

This rearrangement joins TRBV6-5 to TRBJ1-2; 7 bases agree with TRBD1. The CDR3 consists of 14 residues. After removal of 7 bases from V and 8 bases from J, the junction contained 13 bases not matched to a gene. Germline loops: CDR1 MNHEY, CDR2 SVGAGI. The CDR3 protein is CASTKQGRFLGYTF. CDR3 in DNA: TGTGCCAGCACCAAACAGGGGCGTTTCTTGGGCTACACCTTC.

V gene TRBV6-1 combines with J gene TRBJ2-2, with 7 bases fitting TRBD1. CDR3 length: 15 residues. V was pared by 4 bases and J by 3 bases, with 5 bases of the junction left unmatched. The germline V gene encodes CDR1 MNHNS and CDR2 SASEGT. CDR3 sequence: CASSGNRGHTGELFF. CDR3 nucleotide sequence: TGTGCCAGCAGTGGAAACAGGGGCCACACCGGGGAGCTGTTTTTT.

V and J are TRBV19 and TRBJ2-2; 8 nucleotides agree with TRBD1. V gave up 6 bases and J gave up 2 bases; unmatched junction bases: 8. CDR3 size: 16 residues. Germline-derived CDR1 and CDR2 are LNHDA and SQIVND (reference sequence). CDR3 sequence: CASSPRTGFNTGELFF. In nucleotides, the CDR3 is TGTGCCAGTAGCCCCAGGACAGGGTTTAACACCGGGGAGCTGTTTTTT.

The CDR3 region has the DNA TGTGCCATCAAGCCACAGGGGAACTATGGCTACACCTTC. Its translation is CAIKPQGNYGYTF. The chain recombines TRBV10-3 with TRBJ1-2; 7 nucleotides align to TRBD1. CDR1 and CDR2 (germline): ENHRY, SYGVKD. Trimming at V came to 7 bases and at J to 2 bases, leaving 4 bases not matched to a gene. The CDR3 covers 13 residues.

The chain carries TRBV9 and TRBJ2-2; TRBD2 agrees at 7 bases. The CDR3 contains 16 residues. CDR1 SGDLS and CDR2 YYNGEE come from the germline V gene. The ends lost 1 base at V and 4 bases at J; junction bases unmatched: 7. The CDR3 bases are TGTGCCAGCAGCGTACGGGGGGATCGCGGCACCGGGGAGCTGTTTTTT. As protein: CASSVRGDRGTGELFF.

V is TRBV5-1 and J is TRBJ1-4; the D gene is possibly TRBD1 (5 bases). Between the trimmed V and J ends, which lost 1 base and 7 bases, there was a span of 14 bases. The germline V gene has CDR1 SGHRS and CDR2 YFSETQ. This CDR3 region has 15 residues. DNA of the CDR3: TGCGCCAGCAGCTTGCGGGCTGGAGGGACTGAAAAACTGTTTTTT. Its protein is CASSLRAGGTEKLFF.

The rearrangement links TRBV18 to TRBJ2-7, with D maybe TRBD2 (6 bases). The V end lost 3 bases, the J end lost 0 bases, and 12 bases lay between the germline ends. Germline V gives CDR1 KGHSH, CDR2 LQKENI. The CDR3 spans 15 residues. The chain's CDR3 is CASSPRTGVSYEQYF. The CDR3 nucleotides read TGTGCCAGCTCACCCCGGACGGGGGTCTCCTACGAGCAGTACTTC.

V usage is TRBV2 and J usage is TRBJ2-1, with 15 bases fitting TRBD2. Trimming took 11 bases from V and 9 from J; bases not matched to a gene: 11. The CDR3 extends over 15 amino acids. Germline lookup yields CDR1 SNHLY and CDR2 FYNNEI. CDR3 nucleotide sequence: TGTGCCGGACAGGCGGGACTAGCGGGAGGATCTGAGCAGTTCTTC. This encodes CAGQAGLAGGSEQFF.

This clone occurred once. The chain carries TRBV2 and TRBJ2-2; maybe TRBD1 (6 bases). The V gene's germline CDR1 is SNHLY and CDR2 FYNNEI. The V gene lost 5 bases and the J gene lost 5 bases, with 12 bases spanning the gap. The CDR3 totals 14 residues. CDR3 region: CASSQLQGTGELFF. DNA for the CDR3: TGTGCCAGCAGTCAGCTTCAGGGGACCGGGGAGCTGTTTTTT.

The V and J genes are TRBV7-7 and TRBJ2-1; 7 nucleotides line up with TRBD2. Germline V gives CDR1 SSHAT, CDR2 FNYEAQ (reference sequence). J lost 3 bases, V lost 2 bases, and 4 bases had no gene match. CDR3 length: 15 residues. The CDR3 coding sequence is TGTGCCAGCAGCTTACGGCGGGAGAGCTACAATGAGCAGTTCTTC. The encoded protein is CASSLRRESYNEQFF. Full variable domain (rest looked up from reference TRBV7-7 and TRBJ2-1): GAGVSQSPRYKVTKRGQDVTLRCDPISSHATLYWYQQALGQGPEFLTYFNYEAQPDKSGLPSDRFSAERPEGSISTLTIQRTEQRDSAMYRCASSLRRESYNEQFFGPGTRLTVL.

The V gene is TRBV14, the J gene TRBJ2-1; D perhaps matches TRBD1 (6 bases). Germline-derived CDR1 and CDR2 are SGHDN and FVKESK. The CDR3 has 12 amino acids. Trimming cost V 4 bases and J 12 bases, with 13 bases left between them. CDR3 bases: TGTGCCAGCAGCCCCAATCAGGGGATGCAGTTCTTC. Amino acid sequence: CASSPNQGMQFF.

The V call is TRBV6-5, the J call TRBJ1-3, with D perhaps matching TRBD1 (5 bases). V lost 8 bases to trimming and J lost 1 base, with 12 bases between them. The CDR3 is 14 amino acids. Germline V CDR1 and CDR2: MNHEY, SVGAGI. CDR3 sequence (DNA): TGTGCCAGCCACCCGGGGGGTTCTGGAAACACCATATATTTT. Translation gives CASHPGGSGNTIYF.

The CDR3 spells CASSSHEQGLAGELFF. Here the CDR3 DNA reads TGTGCCAGCAGCTCCCATGAACAGGGGCTCGCCGGGGAGCTGTTTTTT. The chain has TRBV7-2 and TRBJ2-2; 7 nucleotides line up with TRBD1. Germline V CDR1 and CDR2: SGHTA, FQGNSA. After removal of 4 bases from V and 6 bases from J, the junction contained 11 bases not matched to a gene. The CDR3 is made up of 16 amino acids.

The V call is TRBV7-6, the J call TRBJ2-1; D remains ambiguous. There are 14 residues in the CDR3. Trimming removed 2 bases from V and 6 bases from J, with 11 bases in between. Per germline, CDR1 SGHVS and CDR2 FNYEAQ. The CDR3, as DNA: TGTGCCAGCAGCTTACCATACGTGAGCAATGAGCAGTTCTTC. Its translation is CASSLPYVSNEQFF.

The chain couples TRBV4-1 to TRBJ2-3; 8 bases fit TRBD2. V lost 1 base to trimming and J lost 3 bases; unmatched junction nucleotides: 6. CDR1 and CDR2 from the germline V gene are MGHRA and YSYEKL. This CDR3 region has 16 residues. The CDR3 protein is CASSQAGRGETDTQYF. The CDR3 coding sequence is TGCGCCAGCAGCCAAGCGGGGCGGGGGGAGACAGATACGCAGTATTTT.

V and J are TRBV25-1 and TRBJ1-2, with 8 bases aligning to TRBD1. The CDR3 has 15 residues. The junction had 11 bases not matched to a gene; V was cut back by 3 bases and J by 8 bases. Germline CDR1 MGHDK, CDR2 SYGVNS. CDR3 nucleotide sequence: TGTGCCAGCAGTGAGAACAGGGGGAGGTCTCGAGGCTACACCTTC. It specifies CASSENRGRSRGYTF.

This chain connects TRBV5-8 to TRBJ2-5, with TRBD2 matching 13 bases. CDR1 SGHTS and CDR2 YDEGEE come from the germline V gene. V was pared by 2 bases and J by 8 bases, with 12 bases of the junction left unmatched. This CDR3 has 17 amino acids. DNA for the CDR3: TGTGCCAGCAGCTTTTCGGGGACTAGCGGGGACCCGGATACCCAGTACTTC. It codes for CASSFSGTSGDPDTQYF.

The genes are TRBV5-6 and TRBJ2-7; tentatively, D is TRBD1 (5 bases). This CDR3 comprises 16 residues. Germline CDR1 SGHDT, CDR2 YYEEEE. V was clipped by 1 base and J by 2 bases, with 16 bases between them. CDR3 coding DNA: TGTGCCAGCAGCTTGTGGGGTTCAGGGTTGACCTACGAGCAGTACTTC. Translating gives CASSLWGSGLTYEQYF.

The V and J genes are TRBV5-6 and TRBJ2-7; D uncertain. CDR1 is SGHDT and CDR2 is YYEEEE in the germline V gene. V was shortened by 3 bases and J by 3 bases, with 4 bases between the two germline ends. This CDR3 comprises 11 residues. The CDR3, as DNA: TGTGCCAGCAGCTCAAACTACGAGCAGTACTTC. Translating it yields CASSSNYEQYF.

This chain uses TRBV7-2 with TRBJ1-2; D perhaps matches TRBD1 (5 bases). The length of the CDR3 is 14 residues. Germline assignment: CDR1 SGHTA and CDR2 FQGNSA. Trimming shortened V by 2 bases and J by 2 bases, and 9 bases separated the two germline ends. DNA of the CDR3: TGTGCCAGCAGCTTACAGGCAGGGAACTATGGCTACACCTTC. Its protein product is CASSLQAGNYGYTF.

The V gene is TRBV5-1, the J gene TRBJ1-1; no clear D. Trimming stripped 3 bases from V and 1 base from J, with 10 bases between. This CDR3 spans 14 amino acids. Germline V CDR1 and CDR2: SGHRS, YFSETQ. CDR3 bases: TGCGCCAGCAGCTGGCTAGGTTCGAACACTGAAGCTTTCTTT. Translation: CASSWLGSNTEAFF.

The V and J genes are TRBV30 and TRBJ2-1; perhaps TRBD2 as D (5 bases). This CDR3 has 13 residues. Trimming took off 2 bases at V and 2 bases at J, with 7 bases between the two ends. In germline, CDR1 is GTSNPN, CDR2 SVGIG (reference sequence). The CDR3 here is CAWSFSAYNEQFF. The CDR3 DNA follows: TGTGCCTGGAGTTTTAGCGCCTACAATGAGCAGTTCTTC.

This chain links TRBV7-6 with TRBJ1-1; TRBD1 agrees at 11 bases. The CDR3 covers 16 residues. Germline V gives CDR1 SGHVS, CDR2 FNYEAQ. With 4 bases clipped from V and 4 bases from J, the junction kept 8 bases outside the gene matches. For the CDR3, the DNA is TGTGCCAGCAGCTCAGGGGACAGGGGGACAAGCACTGAAGCTTTCTTT. This sequence encodes CASSSGDRGTSTEAFF.

The rearrangement links TRBV11-2 to TRBJ1-2; possible D gene TRBD1, 5 bases. Germline values: CDR1 SGHAT, CDR2 FQNNGV. Between the trimmed V and J ends, which lost 5 bases and 4 bases, there was a span of 11 bases. The CDR3 sequence is 13 residues long. The CDR3 is CASSLVRGYGYTF. Here the CDR3 DNA reads TGTGCCAGCAGCCTCGTTAGGGGCTATGGCTACACCTTC.

The V gene is TRBV6-6, the J gene TRBJ2-7, with 10 bases matching TRBD1. The germline CDR1 and CDR2 sequences are MNHNY and SVGAGI (reference sequence). V dropped 11 bases and J dropped 2; count of bases not matched to a gene: 12. The CDR3 runs to 15 residues. CDR3 sequence (DNA): TGTGCCTCCCAAGGGACAGGGGTTGATACCTACGAGCAGTACTTC. This translates into CASQGTGVDTYEQYF.

The chain carries TRBV30 and TRBJ2-7; D may be TRBD2 (6 bases). Trimming stripped 3 bases from V and 0 bases from J, with 18 bases between. The germline V gene has CDR1 GTSNPN and CDR2 SVGIG (reference sequence). This CDR3 is built from 16 residues. The CDR3 protein is CAWSPHPAGNSYEQYF. The CDR3 DNA sequence: TGTGCCTGGAGCCCACATCCGGCGGGAAACTCCTACGAGCAGTACTTC.